Shown below are 14 T cell receptor beta chains from a single sample sequenced in a study of blood T cell repertoires in COVID-19. Method: immunoSEQ multiplex PCR; TCRdb's copy keeps in-frame clones and lacks some. The table has nearly 15,000 clones, 70% to 75% seen once; the top ten hold roughly an eighth. Sequenced material: peripheral blood. The receptors here all came from a man between 60 and 75 years old with acute or convalescent COVID-19.

V and J are TRBV20-1 and TRBJ2-3, with TRBD2 identical over 12 bases. V was clipped by 3 bases and J by 6 bases; unmatched bases: 7. This CDR3 region has 15 residues. Germline values: CDR1 DFQATT, CDR2 SNEGSKA (reference sequence). The CDR3 DNA reads as TGCAGTGCTAGTTCGACTAGCGGGGGTTGGGATACGCAGTATTTT. It yields the protein CSASSTSGGWDTQYF.

The V gene is TRBV7-2, the J gene TRBJ1-2; 7 nucleotides align to TRBD1. From germline, CDR1 is SGHTA and CDR2 FQGNSA. This CDR3 contains 14 residues. Trimming at V came to 5 bases and at J to 4 bases, leaving 7 bases not matched to a gene. This chain's CDR3 is CASSPDRTPYGYTF. CDR3 bases: TGTGCCAGCAGCCCGGACAGGACCCCCTATGGCTACACCTTC.

This chain joins TRBV19 and TRBJ2-7; a possible D gene is TRBD2 (6 bases). CDR3 length equals 11 residues. Germline CDR1 and CDR2: LNHDA and SQIVND (reference sequence). Trimming took off 8 bases at V and 3 bases at J, with 8 bases between the two ends. The CDR3 loop reads CASGGVYEQYF. CDR3 nucleotides: TGTGCCAGTGGAGGGGTCTACGAGCAGTACTTC. Filled out from reference TRBV19 and TRBJ2-7, the complete variable domain reads DGGITQSPKYLFRKEGQNVTLSCEQNLNHDAMYWYRQDPGQGLRLIYYSQIVNDFQKGDIAEGYSVSREKKESFPLTVTSAQKNPTAFYLCASGGVYEQYFGPGTRLTVT.

The V and J genes are TRBV5-1 and TRBJ1-4, with TRBD1 matching 9 bases. The ends lost 6 bases at V and 8 bases at J; junction bases unmatched: 11. Germline CDR1 and CDR2: SGHRS and YFSETQ. The CDR3 runs to 15 residues. The CDR3 reads CASTPGTGFGEKLFF. In DNA form, the CDR3 reads TGCGCCAGCACCCCTGGGACAGGGTTCGGGGAAAAACTGTTTTTT.

The chain employs TRBV9 and TRBJ1-3, with 9 bases lining up with TRBD1. Germline values: CDR1 SGDLS, CDR2 YYNGEE. The CDR3 length is 19 residues. J gave up 0 bases and V 3 bases, and 13 bases lay outside the gene matches. The CDR3 here is CASSAQVGQGTLSGNTIYF. The CDR3, as DNA: TGTGCCAGCAGCGCTCAGGTGGGACAGGGCACTCTCTCTGGAAACACCATATATTTT.

This clone ranks as medium-sized (0.01 to 0.1%). The gene calls are TRBV30 and TRBJ1-1; D gene ambiguous. The CDR3 sequence is 13 residues long. Per germline, CDR1 GTSNPN and CDR2 SVGIG (reference sequence). Trimming shortened V by 0 bases and J by 2 bases, and 7 bases separated the two germline ends. The CDR3 coding sequence is TGTGCCTGGAGTGTAGAGGGAAACACTGAAGCTTTCTTT. It encodes CAWSVEGNTEAFF.

V is TRBV7-2 and J is TRBJ1-1; 8 nucleotides line up with TRBD1. Trimming took 5 bases from V and 6 from J; bases not matched to a gene: 5. The germline V gene has CDR1 SGHTA and CDR2 FQGNSA. CDR3 length: 13 residues. CDR3 loop: CASSADRGPEAFF. CDR3 DNA sequence: TGTGCCAGCAGCGCCGACAGGGGACCTGAAGCTTTCTTT. The whole variable domain, filled in from reference TRBV7-2 and TRBJ1-1, reads GAGVSQSPSNKVTEKGKDVELRCDPISGHTALYWYRQSLGQGLEFLIYFQGNSAPDKSGLPSDRFSAERTGGSVSTLTIQRTQQEDSAVYLCASSADRGPEAFFGQGTRLTVV.

The CDR3 sequence is CSVGTGLGYNEQFF. As DNA, the CDR3 is TGCAGCGTCGGGACAGGGCTGGGCTACAATGAGCAGTTCTTC. This sequence joins TRBV29-1 and TRBJ2-1; TRBD1 matches at 9 bases. This CDR3 comprises 14 residues. The V segment lost 6 bases and the J segment 3 bases; nucleotides outside the gene matches: 6. Germline V lookup: CDR1 SQVTM, CDR2 ANQGSEA.

This clone was seen just once. The chain recombines TRBV7-2 with TRBJ1-2; TRBD1 matches at 9 bases. Germline V gene data show CDR1 as SGHTA and CDR2 as FQGNSA. The CDR3 runs 15 residues. The V gene end was trimmed by 5 bases and the J gene end by 6 bases; junction bases not matched to a gene: 10. The CDR3 region is CASSLPGQGLHGYTF. The CDR3 DNA sequence: TGTGCCAGCAGCCTTCCGGGACAGGGACTTCATGGCTACACCTTC.

The genes are TRBV11-2 and TRBJ1-1; TRBD1 matches 8 bases. With 4 bases clipped from V and 0 bases from J, the junction kept 13 bases outside the gene matches. CDR3 length: 18 amino acids. Germline loops: CDR1 SGHAT, CDR2 FQNNGV. CDR3 sequence: CASSSSRGLVGMNTEAFF. CDR3 nucleotide sequence: TGTGCCAGCAGCTCAAGCAGGGGGCTAGTTGGAATGAACACTGAAGCTTTCTTT.

The V gene is TRBV7-2, the J gene TRBJ2-1, with 10 bases that match TRBD1. The CDR3 runs to 15 residues. V dropped 1 base and J dropped 9; count of bases not matched to a gene: 6. Germline CDR1 SGHTA, CDR2 FQGNSA. The CDR3 sequence: CASSLGATGGPEQFF. CDR3 bases: TGTGCCAGCAGCTTAGGGGCGACAGGGGGCCCTGAGCAGTTCTTC. Full variable domain (remainder filled in from reference TRBV7-2 and TRBJ2-1): GAGVSQSPSNKVTEKGKDVELRCDPISGHTALYWYRQSLGQGLEFLIYFQGNSAPDKSGLPSDRFSAERTGGSVSTLTIQRTQQEDSAVYLCASSLGATGGPEQFFGPGTRLTVL.

This chain connects TRBV5-6 to TRBJ2-7; 8 nucleotides align to TRBD1. Losses at the gene ends were 3 bases for V and 5 bases for J; bases not matched to a gene: 7. The CDR3 runs to 14 residues. Per the germline V gene, CDR1 is SGHDT and CDR2 is YYEEEE. The CDR3 loop reads CASSSNQGADEQYF. As DNA, the CDR3 is TGTGCCAGCAGCTCAAATCAGGGGGCGGACGAGCAGTACTTC.

This clone was seen just once. This chain uses TRBV3-1 (or the pseudogene TRBV3-2) with TRBJ2-7, with D maybe TRBD1 (5 bases). CDR3 size: 15 residues. Trimming removed 2 bases at V and 5 bases at J, with 16 bases between. The germline V gene encodes CDR1 LGHDT and CDR2 YNNKEL (reference sequence). This CDR3 is CASSQMNGRAHEQYF. The CDR3 bases are TGTGCCAGCAGCCAAATGAACGGCAGGGCCCACGAGCAGTACTTC.

Only a few counts were recorded for this clone. CDR3 region: CASSQVGQGSYNEQFF. The DNA for the CDR3 is TGTGCCAGCAGCCAAGTAGGACAGGGGTCCTACAATGAGCAGTTCTTC. The chain has TRBV14 and TRBJ2-1, with TRBD1 matching over 9 bases. The CDR3 has 16 amino acids. J gave up 1 base and V 1 base, and 2 bases lay outside the gene matches. Per the germline V gene, CDR1 is SGHDN and CDR2 is FVKESK.